This is a list of T cell receptor beta chains from one sample in a study of blood T cell repertoires in COVID-19. TCRdb's copy holds only in-frame clones and misses some; the assay was immunoSEQ multiplex PCR. The sample holds more than 30,000 clones, approximately 91% seen once. The specimen was peripheral blood. The receptors were gathered from a man aged 60 to 75 with active COVID-19. Both conserved end residues are part of each CDR3. A D gene is named only where the DNA matches it firmly. Rows give clone size only sometimes, using once, few, many, or a class for an expanded clone.

d_call	clone_size	v_call	j_call	cdr3_aa	cdr3_nt
TRBD2	-	TRBV6-5	TRBJ2-7	CASSSGSQYEQYF	TGTGCCAGCAGTAGCGGGAGTCAATACGAGCAGTACTTC
TRBD1	-	TRBV4-1	TRBJ2-7	CASSQDPHGTGIYEQYF	TGCGCCAGCAGCCAAGATCCCCACGGGACAGGTATCTACGAGCAGTACTTC
TRBD2	-	TRBV7-3	TRBJ2-5	CASSPVALAGRETQYF	TGTGCCAGCAGCCCCGTAGCACTAGCGGGACGAGAGACCCAGTACTTC
TRBD1	-	TRBV5-4	TRBJ2-7	CASSPVTGGGYEQYF	TGTGCCAGCAGCCCCGTGACAGGGGGCGGCTACGAGCAGTACTTC
-	-	TRBV27	TRBJ1-2	CASSFRGHEGGYTF	TGTGCCAGCAGTTTCCGGGGACACGAGGGGGGCTACACCTTC
TRBD1	-	TRBV19	TRBJ1-2	CASSTSFGTDYGYTF	TGTGCCAGTAGTACCTCTTTCGGGACAGACTATGGCTACACCTTC
TRBD1	-	TRBV14	TRBJ2-2	CASRESRSGQGVVPGELFF	TGTGCCAGCAGGGAAAGTCGTTCGGGACAGGGTGTCGTACCCGGGGAGCTGTTTTTT
-	-	TRBV18	TRBJ2-7	CASSLLGNRGEQYF	TGTGCCAGCTCACTGCTAGGAAACCGAGGCGAGCAGTACTTC
TRBD2	-	TRBV5-1	TRBJ2-1	CASSSNLAGNSYNEQFF	TGCGCCAGCAGCTCAAACCTAGCGGGGAACTCCTACAATGAGCAGTTCTTC
TRBD1	-	TRBV6-5	TRBJ1-2	CASRVGQGIYGYTF	TGTGCCAGCAGGGTTGGACAGGGGATCTATGGCTACACCTTC
-	few	TRBV21-1	TRBJ2-1	CASSKSGGVLAGVLHSDEQFF	TGTGCCAGCAGCAAAAGCGGAGGGGTACTAGCGGGGGTTCTGCATTCAGATGAGCAGTTCTTC
TRBD1	-	TRBV3-1/TRBV3-2	TRBJ1-1	CASSLGTGWRTEAFF	TGTGCCAGCAGCCTGGGGACAGGGTGGAGGACTGAAGCTTTCTTT
-	-	TRBV5-4	TRBJ2-5	CASSARDFQETQYF	TGTGCCAGCAGCGCACGGGACTTTCAAGAGACCCAGTACTTC
-	-	TRBV5-6	TRBJ2-5	CASSSRGGQETQYF	TGTGCCAGCAGCTCCCGGGGAGGTCAAGAGACCCAGTACTTC
TRBD2	once	TRBV10-3	TRBJ2-7	CAIEREGTYEQYF	TGTGCCATAGAGCGGGAGGGCACCTACGAGCAGTACTTC
-	-	TRBV19	TRBJ2-7	CAAGVDYEQYF	TGTGCCGCCGGGGTGGACTACGAGCAGTACTTC
-	-	TRBV18	TRBJ2-1	CASSPDGNYNEQFF	TGTGCCAGCTCACCGGACGGGAACTACAATGAGCAGTTCTTC
TRBD1	-	TRBV6-5	TRBJ2-7	CASSTGQGVEQYF	TGTGCCAGCAGCACCGGACAGGGGGTAGAGCAGTACTTC
-	-	TRBV10-3	TRBJ2-3	CAIRGPDTDTQYF	TGTGCCATCAGGGGGCCAGACACAGATACGCAGTATTTT
TRBD2	once	TRBV4-2	TRBJ2-3	CASSPTSGRTDTQYF	TGTGCCAGCAGCCCGACTAGCGGGAGGACGGATACGCAGTATTTT
TRBD2	-	TRBV2	TRBJ2-5	CASTRLAGGQETQYF	TGTGCCAGCACTAGGCTAGCGGGAGGGCAAGAGACCCAGTACTTC
-	-	TRBV6-1	TRBJ2-7	CASSENGIEQYF	TGTGCCAGCAGTGAGAACGGTATCGAGCAGTACTTC
-	once	TRBV6-5	TRBJ2-5	CASRKSGVGQETQYF	TGTGCCAGCAGAAAATCGGGAGTGGGACAAGAGACCCAGTACTTC
-	-	TRBV21-1	TRBJ1-6	CASSAHTGTGYNSPLHF	TGTGCCAGCAGCGCTCACACCGGGACAGGCTATAATTCACCCCTCCACTTT
TRBD2	-	TRBV5-1	TRBJ2-3	CASSSLAGGTGTDTQYF	TGCGCCAGCAGCTCACTAGCGGGAGGCACGGGCACAGATACGCAGTATTTT
-	-	TRBV30	TRBJ1-4	CAWSVRTASNEKLFF	TGTGCCTGGAGTGTAAGGACAGCTTCCAATGAAAAACTGTTTTTT
TRBD1	-	TRBV5-4	TRBJ2-7	CASSGTGAYEQYF	TGTGCCAGCAGCGGGACAGGGGCCTACGAGCAGTACTTC
-	-	TRBV5-1	TRBJ1-3	CASGQGSDSGNTIYF	TGCGCCAGCGGGCAGGGTTCCGACTCTGGAAACACCATATATTTT
-	-	TRBV18	TRBJ1-1	CASSPALDSPEAFF	TGTGCCAGCTCACCCGCATTAGACAGCCCTGAAGCTTTCTTT
TRBD2	-	TRBV9	TRBJ2-2	CASSLSGRVAGELFF	TGTGCCAGCAGCCTCAGCGGGAGGGTAGCCGGGGAGCTGTTTTTT
-	-	TRBV4-1	TRBJ1-5	CASSPLPQGNQPQHF	TGCGCCAGCAGCCCTCTCCCTCAGGGAAATCAGCCCCAGCATTTT
TRBD1	-	TRBV11-2	TRBJ1-6	CATTTGGGNSPLHF	TGTGCCACCACGACAGGGGGCGGTAATTCACCCCTCCACTTT
TRBD1	-	TRBV5-1	TRBJ2-5	CASSLLGTGGKETQYF	TGCGCCAGCAGCTTGCTGGGGACAGGGGGGAAGGAGACCCAGTACTTC
TRBD1	-	TRBV25-1	TRBJ2-3	CASSETGGADTQYF	TGTGCCAGCAGCGAGACAGGGGGTGCAGATACGCAGTATTTT
TRBD1	once	TRBV6-5	TRBJ2-5	CASSSHRGQETQYF	TGTGCCAGCAGTAGCCACAGGGGGCAAGAGACCCAGTACTTC
TRBD1	-	TRBV5-1	TRBJ2-2	CASSLEEGTGESGELFF	TGCGCCAGCAGCTTGGAGGAGGGGACAGGGGAGTCCGGGGAGCTGTTTTTT
-	-	TRBV7-2	TRBJ2-1	CASSLRRQGNYNEQFF	TGTGCCAGCAGCTTAAGGCGGCAGGGAAACTACAATGAGCAGTTCTTC
TRBD1	-	TRBV5-5	TRBJ2-7	CASSSPAGTVDYEQYF	TGTGCCAGCAGCTCGCCTGCCGGGACAGTCGACTACGAGCAGTACTTC
TRBD1	few	TRBV9	TRBJ2-3	CASSAGQGAYTDTQYF	TGTGCCAGCAGCGCGGGACAGGGGGCATACACAGATACGCAGTATTTT
TRBD2	-	TRBV10-1	TRBJ2-1	CARTLTSGGYNEQFF	TGCGCCAGGACTCTGACTAGCGGGGGCTACAATGAGCAGTTCTTC
-	-	TRBV6-5	TRBJ2-1	CASSSLAGNSYNEQFF	TGTGCCAGCAGTTCCCTAGCCGGGAACTCCTACAATGAGCAGTTCTTC
TRBD1	-	TRBV6-5	TRBJ1-2	CASSNPTGNGYTF	TGTGCCAGCAGTAACCCGACAGGGAATGGCTACACCTTC
-	few	TRBV27	TRBJ2-7	CASSHRQDYEQYF	TGTGCCAGCAGTCACAGACAGGACTACGAGCAGTACTTC
-	-	TRBV10-3	TRBJ2-3	CAISAGQSTDTQYF	TGTGCCATCAGCGCGGGACAGAGCACAGATACGCAGTATTTT
-	once	TRBV29-1	TRBJ2-2	CSVEMTTRRGTGELFF	TGCAGCGTTGAAATGACGACCCGGAGGGGCACCGGGGAGCTGTTTTTT
TRBD1	-	TRBV6-5	TRBJ1-2	CASSQGTGIYGYTF	TGTGCCAGCAGTCAGGGGACAGGGATATATGGCTACACCTTC
TRBD2	-	TRBV29-1	TRBJ2-7	CSVVASGMYEQYF	TGCAGCGTTGTAGCTAGCGGGATGTACGAGCAGTACTTC
-	-	TRBV3-1/TRBV3-2	TRBJ1-1	CASSQVEQGNTEAFF	TGTGCCAGCAGCCAAGTAGAACAGGGGAACACTGAAGCTTTCTTT
-	-	TRBV7-2	TRBJ1-3	CASSLMSAGDTIYF	TGTGCCAGCAGCTTAATGAGCGCGGGGGACACCATATATTTT
-	-	TRBV3-1/TRBV3-2	TRBJ2-7	CASSPRESQGALFYEQYF	TGTGCCAGCAGCCCAAGAGAAAGTCAGGGTGCCCTCTTCTACGAGCAGTACTTC
TRBD1	-	TRBV6-5	TRBJ1-2	CASSSDRGYGYTF	TGTGCCAGCAGTTCTGACAGGGGCTATGGCTACACCTTC
-	-	TRBV4-1	TRBJ2-1	CASSQDSNEQFF	TGCGCCAGCAGCCAAGATTCGAATGAGCAGTTCTTC
-	-	TRBV5-4	TRBJ1-1	CASTDQGVYTEAFF	TGTGCCAGCACCGATCAAGGAGTTTACACTGAAGCTTTCTTT
-	-	TRBV4-1	TRBJ2-3	CASSQVGSGVLDTQYF	TGCGCCAGCAGCCAAGTTGGGTCGGGAGTCTTAGATACGCAGTATTTT